The 27 T cell receptor beta chains presented below share a single source sample, sequenced in a study of blood T cell repertoires in COVID-19. Clones were sequenced by immunoSEQ multiplex PCR, and TCRdb holds only the in-frame ones, with some missing. This sample has about 73,000 clones, with around 77% found just once. The sequenced sample consisted of peripheral blood. Receptor source: a man aged 70-80 years with COVID-19, enrolled during active disease.

The rearrangement links TRBV19 to TRBJ2-2; D perhaps matches TRBD2 (6 bases). The CDR3 covers 14 residues. Per germline, CDR1 LNHDA and CDR2 SQIVND (reference sequence). Trimming took off 7 bases at V and 4 bases at J, with 13 bases between the two ends. The CDR3: CASTQGLFTGELFF. The DNA for the CDR3 is TGTGCCAGTACCCAGGGACTCTTCACCGGGGAGCTGTTTTTT.

The chain employs TRBV19 and TRBJ1-1, with D possibly TRBD1 on 5 matching bases. The V and J ends lost 1 base and 3 bases respectively, with 12 bases between them. Germline V CDR1 and CDR2: LNHDA, SQIVND (reference sequence). This CDR3 region has 15 residues. CDR3 in DNA: TGTGCCAGTAGTATAGTCGGCAGGGCGGACACTGAAGCTTTCTTT. Translated, it gives CASSIVGRADTEAFF.

The gene calls are TRBV3-1 (or the pseudogene TRBV3-2) and TRBJ2-7; 7 bases are a match to TRBD2. The V gene end was trimmed by 4 bases and the J gene end by 3 bases; junction bases not matched to a gene: 18. This CDR3 has 18 amino acids. Germline-derived CDR1 and CDR2 are LGHDT and YNNKEL (reference sequence). CDR3 sequence (DNA): TGTGCCAGCAGCCCCCTACCCCCCTGGGGGGGAGGCCTCTACGAGCAGTACTTC. Amino acids: CASSPLPPWGGGLYEQYF.

V usage is TRBV2 and J usage is TRBJ1-1, with D unresolved. Deletions cut 7 bases from V and 5 bases from J, with 14 bases between. This CDR3 spans 13 amino acids. Germline CDR1 SNHLY, CDR2 FYNNEI. The CDR3, as DNA: TGTGCCAGCACGAGCAGACAAGGAACTGAAGCTTTCTTT. Translated: CASTSRQGTEAFF.

The chain recombines TRBV7-3 with TRBJ2-2, with 8 positions matching TRBD2. V shed 1 base, J shed 6 bases, and the junction held 1 base outside the gene matches. The CDR3 extends over 14 amino acids. CDR1 SGHTA and CDR2 FQGTGA come from the germline V gene. CDR3 protein: CASSLISGAGELFF. The CDR3 coding sequence is TGTGCCAGCAGCTTAATTAGCGGGGCCGGGGAGCTGTTTTTT. The full variable domain, in which reference TRBV7-3 and TRBJ2-2 provide the parts outside the CDR3, is GAGVSQTPSNKVTEKGKYVELRCDPISGHTALYWYRQSLGQGPEFLIYFQGTGAADDSGLPNDRFFAVRPEGSVSTLKIQRTERGDSAVYLCASSLISGAGELFFGEGSRLTVL.

The J gene is TRBJ1-4, the V gene TRBV6-5; 7 nucleotides align to TRBD1. Trimming cost V 2 bases and J 4 bases; bases outside gene matches: 4. Germline V gives CDR1 MNHEY, CDR2 SVGAGI. The CDR3 is made up of 15 amino acids. The CDR3 loop reads CASSYGGTDNEKLFF. In nucleotides, the CDR3 is TGTGCCAGCAGTTACGGTGGGACAGATAATGAAAAACTGTTTTTT.

The chain links TRBV10-3 to TRBJ2-1; 10 nucleotides line up with TRBD2. CDR3 length: 16 residues. V gave up 2 bases and J gave up 10 bases; unmatched junction bases: 11. Germline V gene lookup returns CDR1 ENHRY and CDR2 SYGVKD. CDR3 sequence: CAISETLAGVLREQFF. The CDR3 DNA reads as TGTGCCATCAGTGAGACCCTAGCGGGAGTTTTGAGGGAGCAGTTCTTC.

The chain uses TRBV5-1 and TRBJ2-1; 9 bases are shared with TRBD2. The germline CDR1 and CDR2 sequences are SGHRS and YFSETQ. The CDR3 length is 15 residues. V dropped 3 bases and J dropped 2; count of bases not matched to a gene: 3. The CDR3 reads CASSSTSGPYNEQFF. The CDR3 nucleotides read TGCGCCAGCAGCTCCACTAGCGGGCCCTACAATGAGCAGTTCTTC. Drawing the rest from reference TRBV5-1 and TRBJ2-1, the complete variable domain is KAGVTQTPRYLIKTRGQQVTLSCSPISGHRSVSWYQQTPGQGLQFLFEYFSETQRNKGNFPGRFSGRQFSNSRSEMNVSTLELGDSALYLCASSSTSGPYNEQFFGPGTRLTVL.

This rearrangement joins TRBV7-2 to TRBJ2-7; the match to TRBD1 covers 9 bases. The CDR3 contains 15 residues. Germline V gene sequence: CDR1 SGHTA, CDR2 FQGNSA. Germline trimming cut 2 bases from V and 3 bases from J; bases unmatched to any gene: 5. Here the CDR3 DNA reads TGTGCCAGCAGCTTACAGGGACAGGGCTTCTACGAGCAGTACTTC. Translation gives CASSLQGQGFYEQYF.

The chain joins TRBV27 to TRBJ1-1; D is possibly TRBD1 (6 bases). This CDR3 region has 13 residues. V lost 6 bases to trimming and J lost 5 bases, with 13 bases between them. Germline lookup yields CDR1 MNHEY and CDR2 SMNVEV (reference sequence). CDR3 in amino acids: CASRRTGSTEAFF. As DNA, the CDR3 is TGTGCCAGCAGGCGAACAGGGTCGACTGAAGCTTTCTTT.

The V call is TRBV30, the J call TRBJ2-7; possible D gene TRBD1, 5 bases. CDR3 length: 13 residues. The V gene's germline CDR1 is GTSNPN and CDR2 SVGIG (reference sequence). V was trimmed by 4 bases and J by 5 bases, leaving 15 bases between them. The CDR3 DNA reads as TGTGCCTGGACATCAGGGTTTTTCGACGAGCAGTACTTC. Translated: CAWTSGFFDEQYF. The full variable domain, in which reference TRBV30 and TRBJ2-7 provide the parts outside the CDR3, is SQTIHQWPATLVQPVGSPLSLECTVEGTSNPNLYWYRQAAGRGLQLLFYSVGIGQISSEVPQNLSASRPQDRQFILSSKKLLLSDSGFYLCAWTSGFFDEQYFGPGTRLTVT.

The chain employs TRBV18 and TRBJ2-2, with 8 bases lining up with TRBD2. The V gene end was trimmed by 4 bases and the J gene end by 1 base; junction bases not matched to a gene: 2. Germline V gives CDR1 KGHSH, CDR2 LQKENI. CDR3 length: 15 residues. DNA of the CDR3: TGTGCCAGCTCACAGAGCGGGGGGAACACCGGGGAGCTGTTTTTT. Encoded protein: CASSQSGGNTGELFF.

The chain couples TRBV19 to TRBJ2-7; D remains unclear. The germline V gene has CDR1 LNHDA and CDR2 SQIVND (reference sequence). Trimming removed 3 bases at V and 4 bases at J, with 10 bases between. The CDR3 loop spans 13 amino acids. The CDR3 spells CASSISAGYEQYF. The CDR3 DNA reads TGTGCCAGTAGTATTTCGGCCGGGTACGAGCAGTACTTC.

This chain links TRBV7-9 with TRBJ2-5, with 8 bases lining up with TRBD2. The CDR3 sequence is 14 residues long. CDR1 and CDR2 from the germline V gene are SEHNR and FQNEAQ (reference sequence). J lost 5 bases, V lost 2 bases, and 4 bases had no gene match. The CDR3 region is CASSLREGRETQYF. In nucleotides, the CDR3 is TGTGCCAGCAGCTTACGGGAGGGCCGGGAGACCCAGTACTTC.

The genes are TRBV2 and TRBJ2-7; 8 bases are shared with TRBD1. The V and J ends lost 10 bases and 1 base, in that order; junction bases with no gene match: 6. This CDR3 has 13 amino acids. Per germline, CDR1 SNHLY and CDR2 FYNNEI. The CDR3 DNA follows: TGTGCCACAGGACAGGGTTGGTCCTACGAGCAGTACTTC. Its translation is CATGQGWSYEQYF.

This chain links TRBV10-3 with TRBJ1-1, with D unresolved. Germline CDR1 is ENHRY and CDR2 is SYGVKD. The CDR3 loop spans 15 amino acids. Trimming cost V 9 bases and J 8 bases, with 25 bases left between them. The CDR3 nucleotides read TGTGCCATATCGCCGGACTACACGGGGTCGAGCGAAGCTTTCTTT. Protein: CAISPDYTGSSEAFF.

V and J are TRBV9 and TRBJ2-3; D is unresolved. Germline V gene data show CDR1 as SGDLS and CDR2 as YYNGEE. The CDR3 consists of 11 residues. V lost 4 bases to trimming and J lost 6 bases, with 6 bases between them. CDR3: CASSSYDTQYF. The CDR3 region has the DNA TGTGCCAGCAGCTCCTACGATACGCAGTATTTT.

The rearrangement joins TRBV11-2 to TRBJ2-2; D call uncertain. Trimming stripped 9 bases from V and 0 bases from J, with 11 bases between. The CDR3 loop spans 14 amino acids. The germline gives CDR1 SGHAT, CDR2 FQNNGV. The CDR3 DNA is TGTGCCAGTAGTCAACTGGCGAACACCGGGGAGCTGTTTTTT. Its translation is CASSQLANTGELFF.

This CDR3 is CASSFYQVRTGDGTSEQYF. CDR3 coding DNA: TGTGCCAGCAGTTTTTATCAGGTCCGGACAGGGGATGGGACCTCCGAGCAGTACTTC. The rearrangement joins TRBV28 to TRBJ2-7; 9 nucleotides align to TRBD1. Germline values: CDR1 MDHEN, CDR2 SYDVKM. There are 19 residues in the CDR3. Trimming at V came to 3 bases and at J to 6 bases, leaving 21 bases not matched to a gene.

V usage is TRBV27 and J usage is TRBJ2-7; 11 bases line up with TRBD2. Trimming took 6 bases from V and 1 from J; bases not matched to a gene: 11. The CDR3 consists of 17 residues. CDR1 is MNHEY, CDR2 SMNVEV, per germline (reference sequence). The CDR3 DNA follows: TGTGCCAGCAGACCTATAGGGACTAGCGGAAAATCCTACGAGCAGTACTTC. Amino acids: CASRPIGTSGKSYEQYF.

The gene calls are TRBV28 and TRBJ2-1; TRBD2 agrees at 10 bases. The germline gives CDR1 MDHEN, CDR2 SYDVKM. This CDR3 contains 15 residues. V was clipped by 4 bases and J by 7 bases; unmatched bases: 7. The CDR3 nucleotides read TGTGCCAGCAGTTCACTGGGACTAGCGAGGAATGAGCAGTTCTTC. This encodes CASSSLGLARNEQFF.

This clone has just a few counts. The rearrangement joins TRBV28 to TRBJ1-2; 7 bases align to TRBD1. From germline, CDR1 is MDHEN and CDR2 SYDVKM. The V and J ends lost 2 bases and 4 bases, in that order; junction bases with no gene match: 4. The CDR3 has 14 amino acids. CDR3: CASSLGDRSYGYTF. The CDR3 DNA reads TGTGCCAGCAGTTTAGGGGACAGAAGCTATGGCTACACCTTC.

The rearrangement joins TRBV9 to TRBJ1-1; D is unclear. The CDR3 loop spans 15 amino acids. The V and J ends lost 0 bases and 5 bases respectively, with 14 bases between them. Looked up from germline, CDR1 is SGDLS and CDR2 is YYNGEE. The chain's CDR3 is CASSVDRTVGTEAFF. The CDR3 DNA sequence: TGTGCCAGCAGCGTAGATCGAACAGTTGGTACTGAAGCTTTCTTT.

This clone was seen only once. The chain carries TRBV7-8 and TRBJ2-1; TRBD2 aligns across 7 bases. The CDR3 covers 18 residues. J was trimmed by 4 bases and V by 2 bases; bases with no gene match: 14. Germline V gives CDR1 SGHVS, CDR2 FQNEAQ. CDR3 region: CASSLFPRGAGVYNEQFF. The CDR3 nucleotides are TGTGCCAGCAGCTTATTTCCCCGTGGTGCGGGAGTATACAATGAGCAGTTCTTC.

The V and J genes are TRBV7-9 and TRBJ2-2, with 8 bases identical to TRBD1. The CDR3 has 15 residues. After removal of 5 bases from V and 5 bases from J, the junction contained 7 bases not matched to a gene. CDR1 and CDR2 from the germline V gene are SEHNR and FQNEAQ (reference sequence). The CDR3 coding sequence is TGTGCCAGCAGCCGAGGCACAGGGGGAACCGGGGAGCTGTTTTTT. It specifies CASSRGTGGTGELFF. The full variable domain, in which reference TRBV7-9 and TRBJ2-2 provide the parts outside the CDR3, is DTGVSQNPRHKITKRGQNVTFRCDPISEHNRLYWYRQTLGQGPEFLTYFQNEAQLEKSRLLSDRFSAERPKGSFSTLEIQRTEQGDSAMYLCASSRGTGGTGELFFGEGSRLTVL.

The count of this clone is one. The chain links TRBV2 to TRBJ1-2, with TRBD1 matching over 7 bases. J was trimmed by 3 bases and V by 10 bases; bases with no gene match: 11. The CDR3 consists of 14 residues. Germline lookup yields CDR1 SNHLY and CDR2 FYNNEI. As DNA, the CDR3 is TGTGCCACTCATCCGGACAGGTCCGACTATGGCTACACCTTC. Translated: CATHPDRSDYGYTF.

This rearrangement joins TRBV9 to TRBJ1-1; D not resolved. In germline, CDR1 is SGDLS, CDR2 YYNGEE. V was trimmed by 0 bases and J by 7 bases, leaving 7 bases between them. The length of the CDR3 is 12 residues. The CDR3 spells CASSVGEGEAFF. CDR3 coding DNA: TGTGCCAGCAGCGTAGGGGAGGGTGAAGCTTTCTTT.